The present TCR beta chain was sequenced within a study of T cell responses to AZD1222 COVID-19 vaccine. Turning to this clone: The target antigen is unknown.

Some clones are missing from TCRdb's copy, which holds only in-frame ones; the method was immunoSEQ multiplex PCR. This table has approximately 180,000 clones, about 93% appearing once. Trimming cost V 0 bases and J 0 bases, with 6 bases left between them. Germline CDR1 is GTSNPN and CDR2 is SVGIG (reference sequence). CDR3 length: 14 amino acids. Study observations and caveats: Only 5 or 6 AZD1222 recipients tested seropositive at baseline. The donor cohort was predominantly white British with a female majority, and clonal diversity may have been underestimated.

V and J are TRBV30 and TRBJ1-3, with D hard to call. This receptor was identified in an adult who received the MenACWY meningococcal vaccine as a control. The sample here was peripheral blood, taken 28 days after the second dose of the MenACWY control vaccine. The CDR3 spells CAWSVGASGNTIYF. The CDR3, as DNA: TGTGCCTGGAGTGTCGGCGCCTCTGGAAACACCATATATTTT.